The 23 T cell receptor beta chains presented below share a single source sample, sequenced in a study of blood T cells in healthy people across ages. Alongside a J-beta primer mix, a sample-barcoded 5' primer served in a second PCR lasting 7 to 11 cycles. In TCRdb, the 5' RACE reads were re-called with MiXCR into one record per CDR3 protein. Of about 570,000 distinct CDR3 sequences detected, 27% appear once; the ten largest clones hold about 18%. Source material: blood. These receptors were collected from a woman aged 70 to 79 in good health.

The rearrangement links TRBV7-2 to TRBJ2-1; TRBD1 agrees at 9 bases. Losses at the gene ends were 5 bases for V and 5 bases for J; bases not matched to a gene: 10. The CDR3 extends over 16 amino acids. Germline V CDR1 and CDR2: SGHTA, FQGNSA. This CDR3 reads CASSLRPGQGDNEQFF. As DNA, the CDR3 is TGTGCCAGCAGCCTCCGTCCGGGACAGGGAGACAATGAGCAGTTCTTC.

This rearrangement joins TRBV12-3 or TRBV12-4 to TRBJ1-4; D gene ambiguous. This CDR3 contains 15 residues. The V gene lost 0 bases and the J gene lost 0 bases, with 5 bases spanning the gap. CDR3 bases: TGTGCCAGCAGTTTAGCGCGGTCAACTAATGAAAAACTGTTTTTT. This gives the protein CASSLARSTNEKLFF.

The chain combines TRBV12-3 or TRBV12-4 with TRBJ1-2, with TRBD1 matching over 7 bases. With 3 bases clipped from V and 7 bases from J, the junction kept 8 bases outside the gene matches. The CDR3 covers 14 residues. The CDR3 DNA reads as TGTGCCAGCAGTTTCGTGGAGGGGGCGCGTGGCTACACCTTC. As protein: CASSFVEGARGYTF.

This rearrangement joins TRBV7-9 to TRBJ1-2; D not certain. Trimming took off 0 bases at V and 8 bases at J, with 13 bases between the two ends. Germline CDR1 SEHNR, CDR2 FQNEAQ (reference sequence). The CDR3 is 14 amino acids. The CDR3 sequence: CASSLASGTRGYTF. The CDR3 coding sequence is TGTGCCAGCAGCTTAGCATCTGGAACCCGCGGCTACACCTTC.

The chain carries TRBV4-3 and TRBJ1-2; a possible D gene is TRBD1 (6 bases). The CDR3 runs to 13 residues. The ends were cut back, 5 bases at V and 7 bases at J, with 14 bases in the middle. Germline V gives CDR1 LGHNA, CDR2 YSLEER. The CDR3 DNA follows: TGCGCCAGCAGCTTACAGGGATTAGGTGGCTACACCTTC. Protein product: CASSLQGLGGYTF.

V is TRBV7-9 and J is TRBJ2-7; 8 nucleotides match TRBD2. This CDR3 comprises 15 residues. CDR1 is SEHNR and CDR2 is FQNEAQ in the germline V gene (reference sequence). The ends lost 5 bases at V and 5 bases at J; junction bases unmatched: 11. The CDR3 here is CASSAPSGYADEQYF. CDR3 bases: TGTGCCAGCAGCGCACCTAGCGGGTACGCGGACGAGCAGTACTTC.

The J gene is TRBJ1-1, the V gene TRBV7-8; TRBD1 is a possible D gene (6 bases). The CDR3 covers 14 residues. The V gene's germline CDR1 is SGHVS and CDR2 FQNEAQ. Trimming stripped 7 bases from V and 5 bases from J, with 17 bases between. The CDR3 reads CASILKGGRTEAFF. The DNA for the CDR3 is TGTGCCAGCATCCTAAAAGGGGGACGGACTGAAGCTTTCTTT.

The sample holds a few counts of this clonotype. The J gene is TRBJ2-5, the V gene TRBV20-1; D might be TRBD1 or TRBD2, each matching 5 bases. Germline assignment: CDR1 DFQATT and CDR2 SNEGSKA (reference sequence). The CDR3 runs to 14 residues. V was clipped by 5 bases and J by 5 bases, with 18 bases between them. CDR3 sequence (DNA): TGCAGTGCTCTGGGGCGGGCCGTGGGGGAGACCCAGTACTTC. It yields the protein CSALGRAVGETQYF.

This chain links TRBV7-9 with TRBJ2-1; D uncertain. V was cut by 4 bases and J by 1 base, with 17 bases left in between. The CDR3 loop spans 17 amino acids. Germline V gene lookup returns CDR1 SEHNR and CDR2 FQNEAQ (reference sequence). For the CDR3, the DNA is TGTGCCAGCAGCTCTAATCGCGGTAGTACTTCCTACAATGAGCAGTTCTTC. Encoded protein: CASSSNRGSTSYNEQFF.

There are a few counts of this clonotype. The chain combines TRBV10-3 with TRBJ2-5; either TRBD1 or TRBD2 may supply D (6 bases each). The V and J ends lost 4 bases and 3 bases respectively, with 18 bases between them. Germline V gene lookup returns CDR1 ENHRY and CDR2 SYGVKD. This CDR3 has 16 amino acids. CDR3 loop: CAISGTGATVKETQYF. The CDR3, as DNA: TGTGCCATCAGTGGAACGGGGGCCACGGTGAAAGAGACCCAGTACTTC.

The CDR3 loop is CSVGVRGETQYF. The CDR3 DNA reads TGCAGTGTAGGCGTAAGGGGAGAGACCCAGTACTTC. The genes are TRBV20-1 and TRBJ2-5; maybe TRBD1 (5 bases). Germline CDR1 reads DFQATT; CDR2 reads SNEGSKA (reference sequence). Trimming stripped 7 bases from V and 4 bases from J, with 13 bases between. This CDR3 contains 12 residues.

This clonotype was counted only a few times. This chain connects TRBV18 to TRBJ2-5; 9 positions agree with TRBD2. J gave up 5 bases and V 2 bases, and 6 bases lay outside the gene matches. The CDR3 has 15 amino acids. Germline values: CDR1 KGHSH, CDR2 LQKENI. DNA for the CDR3: TGTGCCAGCTCACCAAGACTAGCGGTCAGGGAGACCCAGTACTTC. It yields the protein CASSPRLAVRETQYF.

The chain links TRBV5-1 to TRBJ2-1; D gene unclear. The end of the DNA fits TRBJ2-5 better, so the J call may be wrong. The length of the CDR3 is 13 residues. CDR1 is SGHRS and CDR2 is YFSETQ in the germline V gene. The CDR3 here is CASTRTQWETQYF. The CDR3 nucleotides are TGCGCCAGCACCCGAACTCAATGGGAGACCCAGTACTTC.

The table lists this clonotype with a few counts. V is TRBV27 and J is TRBJ1-4, with D uncertain. From germline, CDR1 is MNHEY and CDR2 SMNVEV (reference sequence). The CDR3 consists of 13 residues. V lost 5 bases, J lost 4 bases, and 8 bases lay in between. CDR3 residues: CASSRGINEKLFF. DNA of the CDR3: TGTGCCAGCAGTCGGGGTATTAATGAAAAACTGTTTTTT.

This chain uses TRBV12-3 or TRBV12-4 with TRBJ2-3; D gene ambiguous. The CDR3 consists of 12 residues. The V end was cut by 7 bases, the J end by 2 bases, with 7 bases between. The CDR3 coding sequence is TGTGCCAGCACGCGGTTCACAGATACGCAGTATTTT. It encodes CASTRFTDTQYF.

This clonotype was seen more than once but under ten times. The gene calls are TRBV12-3 or TRBV12-4 and TRBJ2-4; 8 nucleotides match TRBD2. This CDR3 comprises 16 residues. J gave up 6 bases and V 2 bases, and 9 bases lay outside the gene matches. The CDR3 sequence is CASSLNAGGLGNIQYF. CDR3 in DNA: TGTGCCAGCAGTTTAAATGCGGGGGGCCTTGGAAACATTCAGTACTTC.

The chain joins TRBV20-1 to TRBJ2-7, with TRBD2 identical over 9 bases. This CDR3 is built from 13 residues. Trimming cost V 5 bases and J 3 bases; bases outside gene matches: 5. The germline V gene has CDR1 DFQATT and CDR2 SNEGSKA (reference sequence). CDR3 sequence (DNA): TGCAGTGCTGCTCATAGCGGGGGCTACGAGCAGTACTTC. Translation: CSAAHSGGYEQYF.

This clonotype turned up a few times. The chain joins TRBV20-1 to TRBJ2-3, with D hard to call. Germline-derived CDR1 and CDR2 are DFQATT and SNEGSKA (reference sequence). V lost 6 bases, J lost 6 bases, and 13 bases lay in between. There are 12 residues in the CDR3. CDR3 coding DNA: TGCAGTGCGGCTAGGCCCGGGGATACGCAGTATTTT. Translated, it gives CSAARPGDTQYF.

The table lists this clonotype with a count of one. V usage is TRBV10-3 and J usage is TRBJ2-5; the D is unclear. TRBJ2-7 matches the DNA end more closely, so the J call is doubtful. The germline V gene has CDR1 ENHRY and CDR2 SYGVKD. The CDR3 has 13 residues. The CDR3 DNA sequence: TGTGCCATCAGTGACATCCGACCATACGAGCAGTACTTC. It encodes CAISDIRPYEQYF.

The rearrangement joins TRBV6-5 to TRBJ2-1; 12 bases map to TRBD2. The CDR3 runs to 16 residues. Losses at the gene ends were 0 bases for V and 8 bases for J; bases not matched to a gene: 5. Germline V lookup: CDR1 MNHEY, CDR2 SVGAGI. DNA of the CDR3: TGTGCCAGCAGTTACTCTACTAGCGGGGGGACCCATGAGCAGTTCTTC. Amino acids: CASSYSTSGGTHEQFF.

This clonotype was detected only once. For the CDR3, the DNA is TGTGCCAGCAGCTTCCGGGACTCCTACACCGGGGAGCTGTTTTTT. It yields the protein CASSFRDSYTGELFF. V is TRBV13 and J is TRBJ2-2; a weak D match, TRBD2 (6 bases). This CDR3 has 15 amino acids. Trimming left V 3 bases short and J 3 bases short, with 11 bases between. Per germline, CDR1 PRHDT and CDR2 FYEKMQ (reference sequence).

This clonotype is a singleton in its sample. The V and J genes are TRBV5-1 and TRBJ2-5, with 8 bases lining up with TRBD1. The end of the DNA aligns better with TRBJ2-7, so the J call may be wrong. CDR1 and CDR2 (germline): SGHRS, YFSETQ. The CDR3 runs to 15 residues. The CDR3, as DNA: TGCGCCAGCAGCCCCCACCGACAGGGGTCCTACGAGCAGTACTTC. Protein: CASSPHRQGSYEQYF.

The V gene is TRBV7-6, the J gene TRBJ2-1, with 12 nucleotides matching TRBD1. The J call may be incorrect, as the DNA end agrees better with TRBJ2-7. The CDR3 is made up of 16 amino acids. CDR1 SGHVS and CDR2 FNYEAQ come from the germline V gene. The CDR3: CASSLVGTGGLYEQYF. The CDR3 DNA reads as TGTGCCAGCAGCTTAGTTGGGACAGGGGGCTTGTACGAGCAGTACTTC.